The clone carrying this T cell receptor beta chain was found once. These data come from a study of cytomegalovirus exposure and HLA in healthy donors. Trimming shortened V by 5 bases and J by 4 bases, and 14 bases separated the two germline ends. This CDR3 has 14 residues. CDR1 is SNHLY, CDR2 FYNNEI, per germline. Researchers ran the PCR with 60 Vbeta and 13 Jbeta primers. Sequencing was performed with immunoSEQ multiplex PCR; in TCRdb, only in-frame clones are kept and a portion is missing. This repertoire shows about 200,000 clones, 82% found once; its top ten account for roughly 0.1%. The chain links TRBV2 to TRBJ1-2; possibly TRBD1 for D (6 bases). The sample was PBMCs. The TCR sequence derives from a boy aged 2 to 9 in good health and CMV-seronegative. The CDR3 loop reads CASSPGVFVYGYTF. CDR3 DNA: TGTGCCAGCAGTCCAGGGGTCTTTGTCTATGGCTACACCTTC.